The 5 T cell receptor beta chains given below trace back to one sample, sequenced in a study of blood T cell repertoires in COVID-19. Here immunoSEQ multiplex PCR was the method, and the copy in TCRdb shows in-frame clones only, minus some. Of about 13,000 clones in the sample, approximately 91% were seen once. Source material: peripheral blood. Source of these receptors: a human donor in a cohort sampled during active COVID-19.

The rearrangement uses TRBV10-3 and TRBJ2-7; a possible D gene is TRBD1 (6 bases). The germline V and J ends were trimmed by 6 bases and 0 bases, with 15 bases remaining between them. CDR1 ENHRY and CDR2 SYGVKD come from the germline V gene. This CDR3 is built from 15 residues. This chain's CDR3 is CAISGTTGSSYEQYF. The CDR3 nucleotides are TGTGCCATCAGCGGGACGACAGGAAGCTCCTACGAGCAGTACTTC.

This rearrangement joins TRBV7-2 to TRBJ1-2; 9 bases are shared with TRBD1. Germline values: CDR1 SGHTA, CDR2 FQGNSA. This CDR3 has 14 residues. V trimming: 5 bases; J trimming: 4 bases; junction bases outside the gene matches: 5. The CDR3 reads CASSGGQGFYGYTF. As DNA, the CDR3 is TGTGCCAGCAGCGGGGGACAGGGATTCTATGGCTACACCTTC.

J is TRBJ2-3 and V is TRBV7-9, with 9 bases that match TRBD1. The V and J ends lost 6 bases and 1 base, in that order; junction bases with no gene match: 2. In germline, CDR1 is SEHNR, CDR2 FQNEAQ (reference sequence). CDR3 length: 14 amino acids. The CDR3 DNA sequence: TGTGCCAGCAGTAGGACAGGGGGCACAGATACGCAGTATTTT. Translated, it gives CASSRTGGTDTQYF.

The chain uses TRBV6-5 and TRBJ1-1; D is perhaps TRBD1 (5 bases). V dropped 0 bases and J dropped 7 bases, with 15 bases sitting between them. This CDR3 is 15 amino acids long. Germline assignment: CDR1 MNHEY and CDR2 SVGAGI. The CDR3 DNA is TGTGCCAGCAGTTACTCCCGCGGCAGGGCCTTTGAAGCTTTCTTT. Its translation is CASSYSRGRAFEAFF.

This clone was seen only a few times. V usage is TRBV30 and J usage is TRBJ2-7; TRBD1 might be the D (5 bases). V was shortened by 5 bases and J by 2 bases, with 13 bases between the two germline ends. The CDR3 length is 13 residues. Germline values: CDR1 GTSNPN, CDR2 SVGIG (reference sequence). In nucleotides, the CDR3 is TGTGCCTGGGCCAGGGTATCCACCTACGAGCAGTACTTC. Amino acids: CAWARVSTYEQYF.